This T cell receptor (beta chain) was identified in a study of T cell changes during pregnancy in multiple sclerosis. The repertoire was sequenced with immunoSEQ multiplex PCR; TCRdb's copy has only in-frame clones and lacks some. The sample contains over 80,000 clones, 90% of which appear only once. Material: peripheral blood, obtained in the second trimester of pregnancy. The receptor was derived from a female donor in good health, enrolled as a control in a pregnancy study.

The CDR3 here is CASSQEDGGVSGNTIYF. The CDR3 nucleotides are TGCGCCAGCAGCCAAGAAGATGGGGGGGTCTCTGGAAACACCATATATTTT. This chain uses TRBV4-1 with TRBJ1-3, with TRBD1 as a possible D gene (5 bases). Trimming took 0 bases from V and 0 from J, leaving 12 bases between them. Germline lookup yields CDR1 MGHRA and CDR2 YSYEKL. This CDR3 comprises 17 residues.